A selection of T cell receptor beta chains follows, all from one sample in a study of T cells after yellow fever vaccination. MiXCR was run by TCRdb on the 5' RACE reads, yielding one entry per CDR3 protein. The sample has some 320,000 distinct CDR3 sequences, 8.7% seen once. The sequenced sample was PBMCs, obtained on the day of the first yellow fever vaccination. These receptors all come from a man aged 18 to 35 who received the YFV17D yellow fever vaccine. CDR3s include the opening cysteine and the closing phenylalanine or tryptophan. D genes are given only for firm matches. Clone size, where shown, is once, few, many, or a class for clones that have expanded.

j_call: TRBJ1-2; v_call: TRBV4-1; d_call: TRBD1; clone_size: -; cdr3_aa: CASSQDWRGRFSGYTF; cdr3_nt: TGCGCCAGCAGCCAAGATTGGAGGGGGCGTTTCAGTGGCTACACCTTC
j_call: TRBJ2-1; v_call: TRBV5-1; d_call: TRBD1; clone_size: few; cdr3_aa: CASSLTGGAVNEQFF; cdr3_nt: TGCGCCAGCAGCTTAACAGGGGGCGCGGTAAATGAGCAGTTCTTC
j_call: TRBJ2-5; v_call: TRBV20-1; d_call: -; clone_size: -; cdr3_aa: CSAWFWGDKETQYF; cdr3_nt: TGCAGTGCCTGGTTTTGGGGTGACAAAGAGACCCAGTACTTC
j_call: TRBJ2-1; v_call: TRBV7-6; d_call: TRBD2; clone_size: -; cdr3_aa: CASSLVALVGRGNEQFF; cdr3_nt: TGTGCCAGCAGCTTAGTAGCCCTGGTGGGGAGGGGCAATGAGCAGTTCTTC
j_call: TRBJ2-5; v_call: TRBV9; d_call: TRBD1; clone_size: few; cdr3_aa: CASSPGTGRETQYF; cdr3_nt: TGTGCCAGCAGCCCGGGGACAGGGCGAGAGACCCAGTACTTC
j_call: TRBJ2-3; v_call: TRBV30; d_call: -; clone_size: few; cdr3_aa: CAWSGQGSTNTDTQYF; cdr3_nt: TGTGCCTGGAGTGGCCAGGGGTCAACGAACACAGATACGCAGTATTTT
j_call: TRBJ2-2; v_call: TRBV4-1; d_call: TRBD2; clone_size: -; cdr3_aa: CASSQGLGLAVGELFF; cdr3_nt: TGCGCCAGCAGCCAGGGCTTGGGACTAGCCGTCGGGGAGCTGTTTTTT
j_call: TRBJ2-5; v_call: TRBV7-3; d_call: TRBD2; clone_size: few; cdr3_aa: CASSPVGGVETQYF; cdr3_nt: TGTGCCAGCAGCCCAGTGGGGGGGGTTGAGACCCAGTACTTC
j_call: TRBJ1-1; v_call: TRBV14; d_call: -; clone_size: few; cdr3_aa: CASSQSQGSTEAFF; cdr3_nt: TGTGCCAGCAGCCAATCCCAGGGGAGCACTGAAGCTTTCTTT
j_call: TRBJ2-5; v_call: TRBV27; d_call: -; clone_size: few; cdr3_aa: CASSSIRPRETQYF; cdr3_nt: TGTGCCAGCAGTTCAATACGCCCTAGGGAGACCCAGTACTTC
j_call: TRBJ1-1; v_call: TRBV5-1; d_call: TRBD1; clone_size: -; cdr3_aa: CASCRDSMNTEAFF; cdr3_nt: TGCGCCAGCTGTCGGGACAGCATGAACACTGAAGCTTTCTTT
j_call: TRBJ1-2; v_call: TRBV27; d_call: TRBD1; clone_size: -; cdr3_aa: CASSSGTGGIYGYTF; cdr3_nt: TGTGCCAGCAGTTCCGGGACAGGGGGCATCTATGGCTACACCTTC
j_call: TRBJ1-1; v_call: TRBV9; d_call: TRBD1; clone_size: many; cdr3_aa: CASSATGGWTEAFF; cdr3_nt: TGTGCCAGCAGCGCCACAGGGGGCTGGACTGAAGCTTTCTTT
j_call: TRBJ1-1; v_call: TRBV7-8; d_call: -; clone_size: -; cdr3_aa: CASSQNPQGTEAFF; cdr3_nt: TGTGCCAGCAGCCAAAACCCTCAGGGCACTGAAGCTTTCTTT
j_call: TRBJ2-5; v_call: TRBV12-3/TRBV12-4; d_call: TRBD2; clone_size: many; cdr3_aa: CASSPRLAQLHLQETQYF; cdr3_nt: TGTGCCAGCAGTCCGCGACTAGCGCAGCTCCACCTACAAGAGACCCAGTACTTC
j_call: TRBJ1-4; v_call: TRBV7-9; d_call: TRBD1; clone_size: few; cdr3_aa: CASSLTGGAINEKLFF; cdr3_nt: TGTGCCAGCAGCCTGACAGGGGGCGCGATTAATGAAAAACTGTTTTTT
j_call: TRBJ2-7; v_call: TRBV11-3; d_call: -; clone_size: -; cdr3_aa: CASSAGWGTEQYF; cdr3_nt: TGTGCCAGCAGCGCAGGTTGGGGTACCGAGCAGTACTTC
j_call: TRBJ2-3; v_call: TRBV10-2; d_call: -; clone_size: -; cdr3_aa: CASSESVTKYTDTQYF; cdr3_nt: TGCGCCAGCAGTGAGTCGGTGACAAAGTACACAGATACGCAGTATTTT
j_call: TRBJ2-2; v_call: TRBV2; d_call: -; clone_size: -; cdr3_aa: CASKALGHTGELFF; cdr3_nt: TGTGCCAGCAAAGCCCTCGGTCACACCGGGGAGCTGTTTTTT
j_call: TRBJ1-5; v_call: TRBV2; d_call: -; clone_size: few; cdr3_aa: CASSEGWGDQPQHF; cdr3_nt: TGTGCCAGCAGTGAGGGTTGGGGTGATCAGCCCCAGCATTTT
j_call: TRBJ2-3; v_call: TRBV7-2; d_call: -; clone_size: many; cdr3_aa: CASSLQSVSTDTQYF; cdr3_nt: TGTGCCAGCAGCTTACAAAGCGTTAGCACAGATACGCAGTATTTT
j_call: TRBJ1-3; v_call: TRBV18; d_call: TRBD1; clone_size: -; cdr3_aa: CASSPAGQAFSGNTIYF; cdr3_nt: TGTGCCAGCTCACCAGCTGGACAGGCCTTCTCTGGAAACACCATATATTTT
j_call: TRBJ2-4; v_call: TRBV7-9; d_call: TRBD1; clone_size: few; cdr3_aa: CASSSLTGANIQYF; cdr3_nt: TGTGCCAGCAGCTCCCTGACAGGGGCAAACATTCAGTACTTC
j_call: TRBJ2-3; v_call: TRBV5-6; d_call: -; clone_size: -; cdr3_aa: CASSPSTPDTQYF; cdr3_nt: TGTGCCAGCAGCCCATCTACTCCAGATACGCAGTATTTT
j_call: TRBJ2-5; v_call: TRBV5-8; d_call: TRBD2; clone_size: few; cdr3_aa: CASRSRGGRETQYF; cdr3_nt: TGTGCCAGCAGATCCCGGGGGGGCAGGGAGACCCAGTACTTC
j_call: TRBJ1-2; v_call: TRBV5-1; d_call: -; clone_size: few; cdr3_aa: CASSLTQDRDGYTF; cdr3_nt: TGCGCCAGCAGCTTGACTCAGGACCGGGATGGCTACACCTTC
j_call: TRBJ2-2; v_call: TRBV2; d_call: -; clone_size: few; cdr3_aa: CASIEGGELFF; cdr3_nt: TGTGCCAGCATCGAAGGCGGGGAGCTGTTTTTT
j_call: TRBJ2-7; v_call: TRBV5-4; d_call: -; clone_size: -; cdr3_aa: CASSLSLIGGSVDSYEQYF; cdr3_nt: TGTGCCAGCAGCTTAAGCCTTATCGGGGGTTCGGTAGACTCCTACGAGCAGTACTTC
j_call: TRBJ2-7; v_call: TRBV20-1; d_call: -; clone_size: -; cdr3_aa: CSAIDPFWAYEQYF; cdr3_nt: TGCAGTGCCATTGACCCCTTCTGGGCCTACGAGCAGTACTTC
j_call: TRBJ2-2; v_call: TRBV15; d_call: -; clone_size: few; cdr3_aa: CATSLLGSHTGELFF; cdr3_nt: TGTGCCACCAGCCTACTGGGAAGTCACACCGGGGAGCTGTTTTTT
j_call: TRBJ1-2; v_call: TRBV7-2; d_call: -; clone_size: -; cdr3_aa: CASSGQSSVFGYTF; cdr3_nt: TGTGCCAGCAGCGGCCAGAGTTCGGTTTTTGGCTACACCTTC
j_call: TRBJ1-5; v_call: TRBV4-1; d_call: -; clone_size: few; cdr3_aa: CASSQVGRSNQPQHF; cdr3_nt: TGCGCCAGCAGCCAAGTGGGCCGAAGCAATCAGCCCCAGCATTTT
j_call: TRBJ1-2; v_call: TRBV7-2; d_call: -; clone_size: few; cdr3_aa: CASSQPGGNGYTF; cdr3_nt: TGTGCCAGCAGCCAACCGGGGGGAAATGGCTACACCTTC
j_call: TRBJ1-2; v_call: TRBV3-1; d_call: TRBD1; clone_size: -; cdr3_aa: CASSHWDRGYGYTF; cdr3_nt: TGTGCCAGCAGCCACTGGGACAGGGGCTATGGCTACACCTTC
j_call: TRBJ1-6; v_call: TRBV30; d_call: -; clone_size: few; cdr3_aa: CASKGQINSPLHF; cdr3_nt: TGTGCCAGCAAAGGACAGATCAATTCACCCCTCCACTTT
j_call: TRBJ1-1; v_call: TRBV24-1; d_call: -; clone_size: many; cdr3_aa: CATSDKWGSAFF; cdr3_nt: TGTGCCACCAGTGATAAATGGGGGTCAGCTTTCTTT
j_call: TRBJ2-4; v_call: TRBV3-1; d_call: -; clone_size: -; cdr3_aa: CASSQATPAKNIQYF; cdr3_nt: TGTGCCAGCAGCCAAGCAACACCTGCCAAAAACATTCAGTACTTC
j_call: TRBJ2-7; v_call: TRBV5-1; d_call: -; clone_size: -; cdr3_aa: CASTMTVGTYEQYF; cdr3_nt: TGCGCCAGCACCATGACAGTGGGGACCTACGAGCAGTACTTC
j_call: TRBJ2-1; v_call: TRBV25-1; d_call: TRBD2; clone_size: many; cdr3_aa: CASRERGGYNEQFF; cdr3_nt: TGTGCCAGCAGGGAGCGGGGGGGGTATAATGAGCAGTTCTTC
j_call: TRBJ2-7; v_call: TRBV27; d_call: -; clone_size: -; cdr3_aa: CASSLYLGTYEQYF; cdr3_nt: TGTGCCAGCAGTTTATACCTGGGAACCTACGAGCAGTACTTC
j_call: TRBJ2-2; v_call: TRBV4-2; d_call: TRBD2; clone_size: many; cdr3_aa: CASSQSWTSGSAGELFF; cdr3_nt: TGTGCCAGCAGCCAGTCCTGGACTAGCGGTTCGGCCGGGGAGCTGTTTTTT
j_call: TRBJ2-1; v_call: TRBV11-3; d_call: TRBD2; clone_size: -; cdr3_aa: CASSSWLAGPNEQFF; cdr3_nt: TGTGCCAGCAGCTCCTGGCTAGCGGGCCCGAATGAGCAGTTCTTC